The TCR beta chain under discussion was sequenced for a study of shared clonotypes between healthy human individuals. As regards this clone: What it recognizes is unknown.

CDR1 is MNHNY and CDR2 is SVGAGI in the germline V gene (reference sequence). The CDR3 loop spans 14 amino acids. Germline trimming cut 7 bases from V and 2 bases from J; bases unmatched to any gene: 6. General observations from the study: Naive subsets usually exceeded memory subsets in estimated richness. An expected dependence of interdonor clonotype sharing on sequencing depth was noted.

Per sorted-subset replicate PCR, input was approximately 0.2 ug DNA, representing some 30,000 T cell genomes. Original methodology: Filtering differed because ImmunoSEQ produced junction-only sequences that carried no quality scores. TCRdb keeps only in-frame clones here, not all; method: immunoSEQ multiplex PCR. That table furnishes V, J and clone size, whereas the DNA furnished D and trimming. Of millions of clones listed, roughly 95% were seen once; the top ten hold 0.13%. The clonotype originates from a man younger than 30 in good health. The sample comprised naive CD4+ T cells sorted from blood. Subset noted: CD45RA+ positively selected. This chain connects TRBV6-6 to TRBJ2-3, with 7 bases identical to TRBD2. The CDR3 DNA reads TGTGCCAGCATCAGGGAGGGAAACACAGATACGCAGTATTTT. Its translation: CASIREGNTDTQYF.